This is a list of T cell receptor beta chains from one sample in a study of blood T cell repertoires in COVID-19. Only in-frame clones appear in the TCRdb table, and some are missing; sequencing was by immunoSEQ multiplex PCR. Among approximately 500,000 clones listed, approximately 85% were seen once. Sequenced: peripheral blood. The receptors were sampled from a human donor in a cohort sampled during active COVID-19. Each CDR3 is given with its conserved first and last residue. The order of the fields is V gene, clone size, J gene, D gene, CDR3 protein, CDR3 DNA. D genes are given only for firm matches. Clone size is not always given. Where it is, it says once, few, many or a class for expanded clones.

>TRBV15|-|TRBJ1-5|TRBD1
CATVKDRGLSNQPQHF
TGTGCCACCGTTAAGGACAGGGGGCTTAGCAATCAGCCCCAGCATTTT
>TRBV12-3/TRBV12-4|-|TRBJ1-1|-
CASSFTVGTEAFF
TGTGCCAGCAGTTTCACAGTGGGTACTGAAGCTTTCTTT
>TRBV28|-|TRBJ1-3|-
CASSTLQNRAGNTIYF
TGTGCCAGCAGTACTCTACAAAACAGGGCTGGAAACACCATATATTTT
>TRBV19|few|TRBJ1-1|TRBD1
CASSPRTGMAEAFF
TGTGCCAGTAGTCCCCGGACAGGGATGGCTGAAGCTTTCTTT
>TRBV15|-|TRBJ1-1|-
CATSRERGVTEAFF
TGTGCCACCAGCAGAGAGCGGGGGGTGACTGAAGCTTTCTTT
>TRBV9|-|TRBJ2-5|TRBD1
CASSASTTGGAETQYF
TGTGCCAGCAGCGCTTCCACGACAGGGGGCGCGGAGACCCAGTACTTC
>TRBV2|-|TRBJ1-2|-
CASNGAGAHYGYTF
TGTGCCAGCAATGGGGCAGGGGCACACTATGGCTACACCTTC
>TRBV18|-|TRBJ2-1|TRBD2
CASSPRTSGTYNEQFF
TGTGCCAGCTCACCGAGGACTAGCGGGACCTACAATGAGCAGTTCTTC
>TRBV18|-|TRBJ1-1|-
CASSPDRLNTEAFF
TGTGCCAGCTCGCCGGACAGATTGAACACTGAAGCTTTCTTT
>TRBV10-3|-|TRBJ1-5|-
CAISASQGYSNQPQHF
TGTGCCATCAGTGCGTCTCAGGGCTATAGCAATCAGCCCCAGCATTTT
>TRBV7-9|-|TRBJ1-3|TRBD1
CASSLYSGQGAGNTIYF
TGTGCCAGCAGCTTATACTCGGGACAGGGAGCCGGAAACACCATATATTTT
>TRBV7-2|-|TRBJ1-5|-
CASSLRGGDQPQHF
TGTGCCAGCAGCTTAAGAGGGGGGGATCAGCCCCAGCATTTT
>TRBV11-3|-|TRBJ2-1|TRBD2
CASSTGTSGNVNEQFF
TGTGCCAGCAGCACAGGAACTAGCGGGAACGTAAATGAGCAGTTCTTC
>TRBV28|-|TRBJ1-2|TRBD1
CASTPTGVAYGYTF
TGTGCCAGCACCCCGACAGGGGTGGCCTATGGCTACACCTTC
>TRBV28|-|TRBJ1-5|-
CASSPGRMRNQPQHF
TGTGCCAGCAGCCCAGGCCGGATGAGAAATCAGCCCCAGCATTTT
>TRBV28|-|TRBJ2-4|TRBD2
CASRETRGDIQYF
TGTGCCAGCAGGGAGACTCGGGGGGACATTCAGTACTTC